This passage covers 27 T cell receptor beta chains from one sample sequenced in a study of T cells after yellow fever vaccination. TCRdb reanalysed the 5' RACE reads using MiXCR and keeps one entry per CDR3 protein. This sample has around 67,000 distinct CDR3 sequences, with approximately 7.7% found just once. Sequences were derived from CD8+ T cells sorted from PBMCs, sampled 5 days after the first yellow fever vaccination. The origin of the receptors is a young man who received the YFV17D yellow fever vaccine.

This rearrangement joins TRBV6-1 to TRBJ2-2; D is uncertain. Germline V CDR1 and CDR2: MNHNS, SASEGT. The CDR3 contains 14 residues. The V gene lost 5 bases and the J gene lost 4 bases, with 11 bases spanning the gap. As DNA, the CDR3 is TGTGCCAGCAGTCGGATCACGGGCACCGGGGAGCTGTTTTTT. Protein product: CASSRITGTGELFF.

This chain uses TRBV5-5 with TRBJ2-5; 12 bases fit TRBD1. The germline CDR1 and CDR2 sequences are SGHKS and YYEKEE (reference sequence). Trimming took 7 bases from V and 4 from J; bases not matched to a gene: 11. The CDR3 extends over 16 amino acids. The CDR3 sequence is CASATGTGGTLETQYF. The CDR3 DNA is TGTGCCAGCGCAACGGGGACAGGGGGCACCTTAGAGACCCAGTACTTC.

Many counts were recorded for this clonotype. This chain connects TRBV27 to TRBJ1-5; TRBD1 matches 7 bases. Trimming at V came to 3 bases and at J to 5 bases, leaving 10 bases not matched to a gene. Germline-derived CDR1 and CDR2 are MNHEY and SMNVEV (reference sequence). The CDR3 totals 16 residues. CDR3 amino acids: CASSFLRTGADQPQHF. CDR3 DNA sequence: TGTGCCAGCAGTTTCCTTCGCACAGGGGCGGATCAGCCCCAGCATTTT.

This clonotype was recorded many times. The J gene is TRBJ2-7, the V gene TRBV6-2 or TRBV6-3; possible D gene TRBD1, 5 bases. The CDR3 covers 14 residues. Deletions cut 6 bases from V and 6 bases from J, with 18 bases between. Germline V lookup: CDR1 MNHEY, CDR2 SVGEGT. The CDR3 reads CASRARAQSREQYV. As DNA, the CDR3 is TGTGCCAGCAGGGCCAGGGCTCAGTCTCGCGAGCAGTACGTC.

In its sample, this clonotype was seen many times. The chain has TRBV14 and TRBJ2-1; perhaps TRBD1 as D (6 bases). V shed 6 bases and J shed 7 bases, with 19 bases lying between them. The germline V gene has CDR1 SGHDN and CDR2 FVKESK. The CDR3 covers 15 residues. The chain's CDR3 is CASSYGWGLGNEQFF. In nucleotides, the CDR3 is TGTGCCAGCAGTTACGGCTGGGGGCTAGGGAATGAGCAGTTCTTC.

This clonotype was counted only a few times. The chain employs TRBV6-5 and TRBJ1-2; TRBD1 agrees at 11 bases. V trimming: 4 bases; J trimming: 8 bases; junction bases outside the gene matches: 3. CDR3 length: 13 amino acids. Germline V lookup: CDR1 MNHEY, CDR2 SVGAGI. The CDR3 loop is CASSWGQGGGYTF. CDR3 in DNA: TGTGCCAGCAGTTGGGGACAGGGGGGAGGCTACACCTTC.

V is TRBV7-9 and J is TRBJ2-5; 8 bases line up with TRBD1. Trimming cost V 5 bases and J 4 bases; bases outside gene matches: 3. CDR1 is SEHNR, CDR2 FQNEAQ, per germline (reference sequence). CDR3 size: 13 residues. The CDR3 region has the DNA TGTGCCAGCAGCGCCGACAGGGGAGAGACCCAGTACTTC. It encodes CASSADRGETQYF.

This clonotype was seen repeatedly, ten times or more. V is TRBV18 and J is TRBJ1-3, with unresolved D. The V end lost 1 base, the J end lost 0 bases, and 7 bases lay between the germline ends. The CDR3 loop spans 15 amino acids. CDR1 and CDR2 (germline): KGHSH, LQKENI. The CDR3 is CASSPQGDSGNTIYF. The DNA of the CDR3 is TGTGCCAGCTCACCACAGGGAGACTCTGGAAACACCATATATTTT.

This clonotype came up a few times. The J gene is TRBJ1-2, the V gene TRBV14; unclear D gene. V was pared by 0 bases and J by 4 bases, with 9 bases between. CDR1 is SGHDN, CDR2 FVKESK, per germline. CDR3 length: 14 residues. This CDR3 reads CASSQDLSSYGYTF. CDR3 DNA sequence: TGTGCCAGCAGCCAAGATTTGAGCAGCTATGGCTACACCTTC.

This clonotype was picked up many times. The chain uses TRBV6-2 or TRBV6-3 and TRBJ2-1; 11 bases map to TRBD2. The ends lost 2 bases at V and 4 bases at J; junction bases unmatched: 4. The CDR3 has 16 amino acids. CDR1 is MNHEY and CDR2 is SVGEGT in the germline V gene. In DNA form, the CDR3 reads TGTGCCAGCAGTTACCGTAGCGGGGGGGTATACAATGAGCAGTTCTTC. Residues: CASSYRSGGVYNEQFF.

The rearrangement uses TRBV9 and TRBJ2-1, with D perhaps matching TRBD1 (5 bases). Germline CDR1 and CDR2: SGDLS and YYNGEE. CDR3 length: 15 amino acids. Trimming shortened V by 7 bases and J by 0 bases, and 14 bases separated the two germline ends. CDR3 protein: CASAQGSSSYNEQFF. DNA of the CDR3: TGTGCCAGCGCCCAGGGTTCTAGCTCCTACAATGAGCAGTTCTTC.

Ten or more counts support this clonotype. The CDR3 sequence: CASSFRNTEAFF. The CDR3 DNA sequence: TGCGCCAGCAGCTTCCGGAACACTGAAGCTTTCTTT. V usage is TRBV5-1 and J usage is TRBJ1-1; D ambiguous. CDR3 length: 12 amino acids. The germline V and J ends were trimmed by 2 bases and 1 base, with 3 bases remaining between them. Germline assignment: CDR1 SGHRS and CDR2 YFSETQ.

J is TRBJ2-2 and V is TRBV4-1; 8 bases map to TRBD1. Trimming at V came to 0 bases and at J to 1 base, leaving 1 base not matched to a gene. The CDR3 spans 16 residues. The germline V gene encodes CDR1 MGHRA and CDR2 YSYEKL. The CDR3 bases are TGCGCCAGCAGCCAAGAGGGACAGGAGAACACCGGGGAGCTGTTTTTT. Translated: CASSQEGQENTGELFF.

This clonotype was counted ten times or more. The chain uses TRBV29-1 and TRBJ2-4, with 7 bases fitting TRBD2. Germline CDR1 SQVTM, CDR2 ANQGSEA. The V gene end was trimmed by 7 bases and the J gene end by 6 bases; junction bases not matched to a gene: 12. This CDR3 is 14 amino acids long. The CDR3 here is CSAKGEGRPNIQYF. CDR3 coding DNA: TGCAGCGCCAAAGGGGAGGGAAGACCAAACATTCAGTACTTC.

This chain joins TRBV20-1 and TRBJ1-5; 7 bases fit TRBD1. Germline V gene lookup returns CDR1 DFQATT and CDR2 SNEGSKA (reference sequence). The CDR3 runs to 16 residues. J was trimmed by 4 bases and V by 6 bases; bases with no gene match: 15. The CDR3 reads CSAHSGQGGRNQPQHF. CDR3 nucleotide sequence: TGCAGTGCCCACTCGGGGCAGGGGGGAAGAAATCAGCCCCAGCATTTT.

There are a few counts of this clonotype. V and J are TRBV13 and TRBJ2-2; 10 bases agree with TRBD2. The CDR3 consists of 19 residues. Trimming cost V 5 bases and J 1 base; bases outside gene matches: 13. Per germline, CDR1 PRHDT and CDR2 FYEKMQ (reference sequence). In DNA form, the CDR3 reads TGTGCCAGCAGCCTCAGTGGCTCCGGGACTAGCGAGAACACCGGGGAGCTGTTTTTT. Its translation: CASSLSGSGTSENTGELFF.

This chain joins TRBV4-3 and TRBJ1-5; D gene unclear. The ends were cut back, 1 base at V and 4 bases at J, with 5 bases in the middle. Germline V gene sequence: CDR1 LGHNA, CDR2 YSLEER. This CDR3 has 13 residues. The chain's CDR3 is CASSQGRNQPQHF. In DNA form, the CDR3 reads TGCGCCAGCAGCCAAGGCAGAAATCAGCCCCAGCATTTT.

This chain uses TRBV7-8 with TRBJ2-7, with D perhaps matching TRBD1 (6 bases). Germline V gives CDR1 SGHVS, CDR2 FQNEAQ. The CDR3 consists of 13 residues. V lost 4 bases and J 9 bases, leaving 16 bases between the germline ends. CDR3 sequence (DNA): TGTGCCAGCAGCTCCCCGGACAGTTTAAGGCAGTACGTC. Protein product: CASSSPDSLRQYV.

This clonotype has a count of ten or more. The chain uses TRBV12-3 or TRBV12-4 and TRBJ1-1; D is unclear. The V and J ends lost 4 bases and 0 bases respectively, with 9 bases between them. CDR3 length equals 14 residues. CDR3 bases: TGTGCCAGCAGTTCGGAGACGGTGAACACTGAAGCTTTCTTT. Translated, it gives CASSSETVNTEAFF.

A few counts support this clonotype. The chain recombines TRBV19 with TRBJ1-1; D remains ambiguous. The CDR3 totals 11 residues. Germline loops: CDR1 LNHDA, CDR2 SQIVND (reference sequence). With 7 bases removed from V and 5 bases from J, the gap between germline ends came to 8 bases. This CDR3 is CASKTPTEAFF. Written as DNA, the CDR3 is TGTGCCAGTAAAACTCCAACTGAAGCTTTCTTT.

The V call is TRBV24-1, the J call TRBJ2-5, with D tentatively TRBD2 (6 bases). The germline gives CDR1 KGHDR, CDR2 SFDVKD. CDR3 length: 13 residues. V lost 3 bases and J lost 5, with 9 bases in between. In DNA, the CDR3 is TGTGCCACCAGTGATGTCGCGGGGGAGACCCAGTACTTC. Amino acid sequence: CATSDVAGETQYF.

This clonotype occurred a few times. The V call is TRBV4-3, the J call TRBJ2-2, with 12 positions matching TRBD2. V gave up 5 bases and J gave up 5 bases; unmatched junction bases: 12. Germline V CDR1 and CDR2: LGHNA, YSLEER. This CDR3 comprises 18 residues. The CDR3 sequence is CASSVRTLAGGPTGELFF. CDR3 bases: TGCGCCAGCAGCGTTCGAACTCTAGCGGGGGGGCCGACCGGGGAGCTGTTTTTT.

This clonotype was counted many times. V and J are TRBV6-5 and TRBJ1-1, with unresolved D. The CDR3 has 15 residues. V lost 0 bases and J 0 bases, leaving 8 bases between the germline ends. Germline V gene lookup returns CDR1 MNHEY and CDR2 SVGAGI. This chain's CDR3 is CASSYSGIMNTEAFF. The CDR3 bases are TGTGCCAGCAGTTACTCCGGCATTATGAACACTGAAGCTTTCTTT.

The J gene is TRBJ2-3, the V gene TRBV6-5, with D possibly TRBD2 on 6 matching bases. Between the trimmed V and J ends, which lost 4 bases and 5 bases, there was a span of 10 bases. The CDR3 spans 13 residues. Germline CDR1 is MNHEY and CDR2 is SVGAGI. CDR3 in amino acids: CASSWDSVDTQYF. CDR3 nucleotide sequence: TGTGCCAGCAGTTGGGACTCGGTAGATACGCAGTATTTT.

This clonotype was seen repeatedly, ten times or more. The chain is built from TRBV5-1 and TRBJ2-2, with D perhaps matching TRBD1 (6 bases). Trimming left V 2 bases short and J 0 bases short, with 8 bases between. This CDR3 is built from 15 residues. Germline V gene data show CDR1 as SGHRS and CDR2 as YFSETQ. The CDR3 region is CASSLGTTNTGELFF. The CDR3, as DNA: TGCGCCAGCAGCTTAGGGACAACGAACACCGGGGAGCTGTTTTTT.

This clonotype was counted only a few times. The chain combines TRBV9 with TRBJ1-1; D is uncertain. This CDR3 is 14 amino acids long. Germline-derived CDR1 and CDR2 are SGDLS and YYNGEE. The V end lost 5 bases, the J end lost 6 bases, and 17 bases lay between the germline ends. CDR3 residues: CASRDYNMDPEAFF. In nucleotides, the CDR3 is TGTGCCAGCAGAGACTACAATATGGACCCTGAAGCTTTCTTT.

This clonotype was observed a few times. The chain links TRBV21-1 to TRBJ1-1. TRBV21-1 is termed a pseudogene. The CDR3 is made up of 11 amino acids. CDR3 in amino acids: CASSRANEAFF. DNA of the CDR3: TGTGCCAGCAGCCGGGCAAATGAAGCTTTCTTT.